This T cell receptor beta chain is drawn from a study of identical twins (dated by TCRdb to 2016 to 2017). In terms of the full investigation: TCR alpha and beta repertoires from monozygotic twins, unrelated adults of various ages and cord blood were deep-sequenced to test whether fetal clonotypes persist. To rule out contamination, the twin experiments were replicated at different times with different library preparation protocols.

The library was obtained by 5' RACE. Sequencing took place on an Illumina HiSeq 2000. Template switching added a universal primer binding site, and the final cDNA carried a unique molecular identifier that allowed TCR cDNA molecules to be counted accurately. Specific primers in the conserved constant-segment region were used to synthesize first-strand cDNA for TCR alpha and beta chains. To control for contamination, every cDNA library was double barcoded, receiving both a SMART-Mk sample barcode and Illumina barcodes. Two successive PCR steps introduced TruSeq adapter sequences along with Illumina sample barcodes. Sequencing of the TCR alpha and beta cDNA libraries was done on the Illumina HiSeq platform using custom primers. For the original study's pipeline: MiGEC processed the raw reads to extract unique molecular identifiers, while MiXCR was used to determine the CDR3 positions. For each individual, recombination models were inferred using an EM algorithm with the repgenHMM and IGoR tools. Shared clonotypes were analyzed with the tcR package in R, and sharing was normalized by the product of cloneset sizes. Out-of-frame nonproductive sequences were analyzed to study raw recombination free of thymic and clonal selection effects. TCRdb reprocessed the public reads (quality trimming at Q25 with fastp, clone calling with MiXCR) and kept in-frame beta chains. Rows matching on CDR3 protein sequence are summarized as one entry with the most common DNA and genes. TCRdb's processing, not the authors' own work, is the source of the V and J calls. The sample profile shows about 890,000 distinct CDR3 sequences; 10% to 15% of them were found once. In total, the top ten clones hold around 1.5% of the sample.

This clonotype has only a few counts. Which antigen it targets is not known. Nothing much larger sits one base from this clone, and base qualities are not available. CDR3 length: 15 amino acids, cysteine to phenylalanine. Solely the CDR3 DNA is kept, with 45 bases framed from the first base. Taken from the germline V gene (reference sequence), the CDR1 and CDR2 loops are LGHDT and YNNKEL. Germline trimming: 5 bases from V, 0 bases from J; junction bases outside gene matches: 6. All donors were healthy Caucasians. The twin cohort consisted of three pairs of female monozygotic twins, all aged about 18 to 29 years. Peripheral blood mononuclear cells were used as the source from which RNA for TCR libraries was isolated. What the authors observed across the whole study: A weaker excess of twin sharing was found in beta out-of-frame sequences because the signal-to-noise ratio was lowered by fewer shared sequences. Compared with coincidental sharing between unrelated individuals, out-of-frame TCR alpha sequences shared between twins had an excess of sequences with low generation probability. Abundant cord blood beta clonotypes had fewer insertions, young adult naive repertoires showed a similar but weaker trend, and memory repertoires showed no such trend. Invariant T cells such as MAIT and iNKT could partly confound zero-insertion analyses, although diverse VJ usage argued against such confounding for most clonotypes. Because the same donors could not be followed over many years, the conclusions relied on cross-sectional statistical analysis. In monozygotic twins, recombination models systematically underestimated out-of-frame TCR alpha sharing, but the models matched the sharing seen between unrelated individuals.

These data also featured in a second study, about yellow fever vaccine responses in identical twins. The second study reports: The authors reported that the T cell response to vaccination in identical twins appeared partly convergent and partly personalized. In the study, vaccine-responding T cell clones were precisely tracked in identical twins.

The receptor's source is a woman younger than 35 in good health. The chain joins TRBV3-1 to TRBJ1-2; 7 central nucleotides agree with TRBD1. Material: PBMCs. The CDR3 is CASSSTGNPNYGYTF. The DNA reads TGTGCCAGCAGCTCGACAGGGAACCCTAACTATGGCTACACCTTC. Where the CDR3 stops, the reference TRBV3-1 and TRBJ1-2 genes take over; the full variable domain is DTAVSQTPKYLVTQMGNDKSIKCEQNLGHDTMYWYKQDSKKFLKIMFSYNNKELIINETVPNRFSPKSPDKAHLNLHINSLELGDSAVYFCASSSTGNPNYGYTFGSGTRLTVV.